This TCR beta chain was documented in a study of cytomegalovirus exposure and HLA in healthy donors. PCR employed 60 Vbeta and 13 Jbeta primers. The assay was immunoSEQ multiplex PCR, and TCRdb's table has in-frame clones only and misses some. Here the sample spans some 100,000 clones, around 81% being singletons. The CDR3 is made up of 13 amino acids. Germline V lookup: CDR1 GTSNPN, CDR2 SVGIG (reference sequence). V shed 5 bases and J shed 5 bases, with 12 bases lying between them. This TCR came from a woman in her 30s in good health and CMV-seronegative. Input material: PBMCs. J is TRBJ1-4 and V is TRBV30; D possibly corresponds to TRBD1 (6 bases). The CDR3 protein is CAWVGGGNEKLFF. CDR3 DNA sequence: TGTGCCTGGGTAGGGGGGGGCAATGAAAAACTGTTTTTT.